The 8 T cell receptor beta chains in this list originate from one sample, sequenced in a study of T cell clonotyping in hematopoietic cell transplantation. The sample's time point: recipient sample about 28 days before transplant, after cytoreduction. Only in-frame clones appear in the TCRdb table, and some are missing; sequencing was by immunoSEQ multiplex PCR. The sample lists 49,000 or so clones, 80% to 85% occurring once. The sequences come from peripheral blood mononuclear cells, collected before stem cell transplant. The source of these receptors is a man aged 55-75 years with myelodysplastic syndrome. Some clones in this sample may be carry-over from other donors' samples.

This clone showed up just a few times. CDR3 nucleotide sequence: TGTGCCAGCAGTTTTTCGACTCCCGGTCAGCCCCAGCATTTT. Translation gives CASSFSTPGQPQHF. The V and J genes are TRBV6-6 and TRBJ1-5; D not certain. V lost 4 bases, J lost 6 bases, and 13 bases lay in between. The CDR3 extends over 14 amino acids. Germline V gene data show CDR1 as MNHNY and CDR2 as SVGAGI (reference sequence).

This clone was counted a few times. This rearrangement joins TRBV7-6 to TRBJ2-2, with D possibly TRBD1 on 6 matching bases. Germline V gene lookup returns CDR1 SGHVS and CDR2 FNYEAQ. V gave up 5 bases and J gave up 6 bases, with 10 bases separating them. There are 13 residues in the CDR3. The CDR3 DNA is TGTGCCAGCAGCGAGGGGGAATCCGGGGAGCTGTTTTTT. It translates to CASSEGESGELFF.

This clone was observed a few times. The chain employs TRBV5-4 and TRBJ2-2; TRBD1 matches at 10 bases. CDR1 SGHNT and CDR2 YYREEE come from the germline V gene (reference sequence). This CDR3 comprises 15 residues. Germline trimming cut 4 bases from V and 6 bases from J; bases unmatched to any gene: 6. The CDR3 reads CASSPRQGAAGELFF. The CDR3 DNA follows: TGTGCCAGCAGCCCACGACAGGGGGCGGCCGGGGAGCTGTTTTTT.

The chain links TRBV6-1 to TRBJ1-4; no firm D call. This CDR3 contains 15 residues. Per germline, CDR1 MNHNS and CDR2 SASEGT. Trimming pared 7 bases from V and 0 bases from J, leaving 12 bases between. Here the CDR3 DNA reads TGTGCCAGCAAGGTGAATTTCGCAACTAATGAAAAACTGTTTTTT. Translated, it gives CASKVNFATNEKLFF.

CDR3 DNA sequence: TGTGCCAGCAGCTCTGGGACATTCAAGGAGACCCAGTACTTC. It is translated as CASSSGTFKETQYF. The chain carries TRBV7-9 and TRBJ2-5; tentative D call: TRBD1 (6 bases). V was cut by 4 bases and J by 5 bases, with 14 bases left in between. The CDR3 is 14 residues long. Germline V gene sequence: CDR1 SEHNR, CDR2 FQNEAQ (reference sequence).

The genes are TRBV19 and TRBJ1-4, with 7 nucleotides matching TRBD1. Unmatched junction bases numbered 7, after V lost 6 bases and J lost 0 bases. This CDR3 has 16 amino acids. Germline V gene sequence: CDR1 LNHDA, CDR2 SQIVND (reference sequence). CDR3 loop: CASSNDRATTNEKLFF. DNA of the CDR3: TGTGCCAGTAGCAACGACAGGGCGACAACTAATGAAAAACTGTTTTTT.

In DNA, the CDR3 is TGTGCCAGTAGTCGGGCGGGGACCTACAATGAGCAGTTCTTC. It specifies CASSRAGTYNEQFF. The chain carries TRBV19 and TRBJ2-1; D may be TRBD2 (6 bases). This CDR3 is 14 amino acids long. Germline V CDR1 and CDR2: LNHDA, SQIVND (reference sequence). V lost 5 bases, J lost 2 bases, and 10 bases lay in between.

The V and J genes are TRBV6-5 and TRBJ1-1; D gene uncertain. The CDR3 spans 13 residues. The V end lost 6 bases, the J end lost 1 base, and 9 bases lay between the germline ends. Looked up from germline, CDR1 is MNHEY and CDR2 is SVGAGI. Written as DNA, the CDR3 is TGTGCCAGCAGCCTTTTAAAGAACACTGAAGCTTTCTTT. It specifies CASSLLKNTEAFF.